This entry is about one T cell receptor beta chain. This record comes from a study of blood T cell repertoires in COVID-19. Study-level information: Acute and convalescent COVID-19 samples came from the United States, Italy and Spain.

The protocol was immunoSEQ multiplex PCR, while the TCRdb copy is restricted to in-frame clones and leaves out a portion. The top ten hold under 15% of the sample, which has fewer than 60,000 clones, more than 70% seen once. The ends lost 2 bases at V and 3 bases at J; junction bases unmatched: 6. Germline V gives CDR1 MNHEY, CDR2 SVGAGI. CDR3 size: 16 residues. This sequence joins TRBV6-5 and TRBJ2-7, with TRBD1 matching 11 bases. This TCR came from a human donor in a cohort sampled during active COVID-19. The sequencing sample was made of peripheral blood. The CDR3 loop is CASSYAPGQGDYEQYF. CDR3 bases: TGTGCCAGCAGTTACGCGCCGGGACAGGGGGACTACGAGCAGTACTTC.